Described below is a single T cell receptor beta chain sequence and its context. None of the patients had undergone any treatment ahead of thyroid surgery. The sample originates from a study of metastatic and nonmetastatic thyroid tumors. Trimming stripped 6 bases from V and 4 bases from J, with 16 bases between. CDR1 and CDR2 from the germline V gene are LNHNV and YYDKDF (reference sequence). The CDR3 has 15 residues. TCRdb redid the clone calls on the PCR reads using MiXCR. Of some 14,000 clones listed, nearly 35% are singletons. The genes are TRBV15 and TRBJ1-5; D is undetermined. This TCR derives from a male donor with papillary thyroid cancer or a benign thyroid nodule (not recorded which). Some clones in this sample may be carry-over from other donors' samples. Input material: tumor tissue. The CDR3 spells CATRTYGKENQPQHF. In nucleotides, the CDR3 is TGTGCCACCAGAACTTATGGAAAGGAGAATCAGCCCCAGCATTTT. Variable domain in full (rest from reference TRBV15 and TRBJ1-5): DAMVIQNPRYQVTQFGKPVTLSCSQTLNHNVMYWYQQKSSQAPKLLFHYYDKDFNNEADTPDNFQSRRPNTSFCFLDIRSPGLGDTAMYLCATRTYGKENQPQHFGDGTRLSIL.